Sequencing of this TCR beta chain was carried out in a study of T cell changes during pregnancy in multiple sclerosis. The germline gives CDR1 SGHTA, CDR2 FQGNSA. Germline trimming cut 1 base from V and 1 base from J; bases unmatched to any gene: 8. The CDR3 is 18 residues long. Sequencing was performed with immunoSEQ multiplex PCR; in TCRdb, only in-frame clones are kept and a portion is missing. Among some 70,000 clones listed, roughly nine tenths were seen once. The clonotype was recovered from a female donor with multiple sclerosis, enrolled in a pregnancy study. The chain joins TRBV7-2 to TRBJ1-5; TRBD1 aligns across 9 bases. The sample here was peripheral blood, taken in the second trimester of pregnancy. As DNA, the CDR3 is TGTGCCAGCAGCTTAGTCCCGACAGGGGGAAGCAGCAATCAGCCCCAGCATTTT. This gives the protein CASSLVPTGGSSNQPQHF.